This paragraph covers one T cell receptor (beta chain) sequence. The antigen it binds to is not known. Base qualities are not provided; no much larger clone lies one nucleotide away. Using the deep immunoSEQ assay, multiplex PCR amplified TCR CDR3 regions from genomic DNA. Extracted genomic DNA from each cell subset was spread evenly across all wells of several immunoSEQ 96-well plates, with each plate serving as a replicate. For sorted subsets, approximately 0.2 ug of genomic DNA, equivalent to some 33,000 T cell genomes, went into each replicate PCR. Purified libraries were quantified with a Qubit 3.0 fluorometer, sized on a Bioanalyzer 2100, and re-quantified with the KAPA Library Quantification kit. A separate single-read 150-cycle Illumina NextSeq 550 flow cell was used to sequence each immunoSEQ 96-well plate. Regarding the original processing steps: Because only junctional sequences without quality scores were contained in the immunoSEQ output, filtering matching that applied to full-length reads could not be performed. To assign V/J genes and CDR3, sequences were annotated using PyIR, a Python wrapper for IgBLAST v1.9, with IMGT germline references. Any read was removed if the V/J assignment was weak (E-value above 1e-6), the CDR3 was missing, or the read contained stop codons, out-of-frame junctions, or ambiguous translated residues. A V3J clonotype was defined by an identical inferred V gene, J gene, and CDR3 amino acid sequence. Percentage overlap between repertoires was calculated by dividing the number of shared unique clonotypes by the size of the smaller repertoire. Richness of each repertoire was evaluated using RTK rarefaction, the Chao1 estimator, and Recon v2.1 estimates of unobserved clonotypes. For all TCRbeta clonotypes obtained by the gDNA method from a few donors, generation probabilities were computed with OLGA. TCRdb's version of the immuneACCESS table is confined to in-frame rearrangements and falls short of the full clone set. An unresolved V gene accounts for under half of the shortfall where checked; the remainder is of unknown origin. That table gives V, J and clone size, and the DNA gave D and trimming. For this sample there are about 700,000 clones; roughly nine tenths appear just once. The top ten constitute 20% to 25% of the sample.

The data originate from a study of shared clonotypes between healthy human individuals (dated by TCRdb to about 2020). Study-wide context: The cohort included three men and a couple of women between 18 and 49 years of age. For each donor, CD4 naive and CD4 memory were each run on three plates, CD8 naive on two plates, and CD8 memory on one plate. To estimate repertoire size and how much clonotypes are shared between individuals, the study performed deep sequencing of blood TCR repertoires from roughly five healthy adults. To increase sequencing depth and limit assay-specific biases, TCR repertoire library preparation and sequencing were carried out by different laboratories using diverse techniques. Per donor, leukapheresis produced somewhere between about 0.9 and 9 billion PBMCs. Broader findings and caveats from the paper: Sampling was restricted to blood, and TCR repertoires in tissue are likely to differ from TCR repertoires in blood. Estimated clonotype richness was generally larger for naive than for memory subsets. Because the study included only a small number of donors, the genetic and exposure-history diversity represented was limited. Rarefaction of sorted-subset datasets indicated incomplete sequencing despite the large sequencing depth. Pairwise subsampling indicated that sequencing depth was expected to affect the degree of clonotype sharing among donors. Higher generation probabilities were observed for clonotypes shared by all four sorted-subset donors than for non-shared clonotypes. When a handful of donors were compared, the shared fraction of clonotypes was about 5.5% for naive CD4, approximately 3.3% for naive CD8, 2.3% for memory CD4, and 0.4% for memory CD8.

CD8 naive samples were obtained by positive selection for CCR7 among CD45RO-negative cells, yielding a CD45RA+CCR7+ population from which TemRA cells were excluded. Healthy HIV-negative adults with no recently reported acute infections or vaccinations were included as donors. All donors were Caucasian adults living in Nashville, Tennessee, USA. Blood was obtained by leukapheresis, after which PBMCs were separated by Ficoll-Histopaque density gradient centrifugation and cryopreserved in liquid nitrogen vapor phase. Purity and quantity of every magnetically sorted T cell population were checked by analytical flow cytometry. Each sorted fraction had its genomic DNA isolated and then quantified by UV absorbance on a Nanodrop 2000c. V and J are trimmed by 5 bases and 3 bases, and the gene matches miss 5 bases of the junction. From the germline V gene, CDR1 is MNHEY and CDR2 is SVGAGI. Its CDR3 holds 14 amino acids, cysteine through phenylalanine. Of all the DNA, just the CDR3 is kept, 42 bases in frame from base 1.

Sample: naive CD8+ T cells sorted from blood. The cell subset or site label corresponds to: CD45RA+CCR7+. The TCR originated in a man aged 30 to 39 in good health. The chain employs TRBV6-5 and TRBJ2-7, and TRBD2 matches 9 of the central bases. The nucleotides are TGTGCCAGCAGTAGCGGGAGGTATCTCTACGAGCAGTACTTC. Translation gives CASSSGRYLYEQYF.